The clone carrying this TCR beta chain came up a few times. Its antigen is still unknown. TCRdb fed the RACE reads into MiXCR, producing one record per CDR3 protein. The table shows approximately 80,000 distinct CDR3 sequences, with 14% occurring only once. Time point specified: pre-sensitization, week 0. Specified treatment: therapeutic diphenylcyclopropenone sensitization with weekly scalp DPC. The entry originates in a study of human T cells and chemical hapten exposure. For the study at large: Alopecia areata, totalis or universalis affected patients who were mostly female. Findings and limits, study-wide: Alopecia was present in the donors, so their immune response may differ from healthy people's.

The CDR3 is 15 amino acids. Trimming took 6 bases from V and 6 from J; bases not matched to a gene: 12. Germline V gene data show CDR1 as WSHSY and CDR2 as SAAADI. The chain combines TRBV10-2 with TRBJ2-3; 7 bases are shared with TRBD2. The material sequenced was whole blood, taken in connection with sensitization to the hapten diphenylcyclopropenone (DPC). This receptor was obtained from a woman in her forties or fifties with alopecia areata. Some clones in this sample may be carry-over from other donors' samples. CDR3: CASRDTGRLADTQYF. CDR3 nucleotide sequence: TGCGCCAGCAGGGACACCGGCCGACTAGCTGATACGCAGTATTTT.